The rows below give T cell receptor beta chains drawn from one sample of a study of blood T cell repertoires in COVID-19. Assay: immunoSEQ multiplex PCR; the TCRdb copy retains only in-frame clones and omits some. The repertoire holds 250,000 to 300,000 clones, with 70% to 90% as singletons. The sample taken for sequencing was PBMCs or T cells enriched from blood (not recorded which). The source is a woman aged 50 to 65 who had recovered from COVID-19. Both conserved end residues are part of each CDR3. The D gene is left open where the match is weak. Not all rows give a size; the values are once, few, many and, for expanded clones, a class.

TRBV14	-	TRBJ2-7	-	TGTGCCAGCAGCCAAGTTGCTTTTAGTTTTGCCGAGCAGTACTTC	CASSQVAFSFAEQYF
TRBV6-1	-	TRBJ2-2	TRBD2	TGTGCCAGCAGTGAACTAGCGGGAGGGAACGGGGAGCTGTTTTTT	CASSELAGGNGELFF
TRBV5-6	-	TRBJ2-1	-	TGTGCCAGCAGCTTGGTTCTAGCGAAATCCTACAATGAGCAGTTCTTC	CASSLVLAKSYNEQFF
TRBV5-6	-	TRBJ1-2	-	TGTGCCAGCAGCTTGGGCAGGAACTATGGCTACACCTTC	CASSLGRNYGYTF
TRBV28	few	TRBJ2-1	-	TGTGCCAGCAGTTTCCTTTCAGGGAATGAGCAGTTCTTC	CASSFLSGNEQFF
TRBV20-1	-	TRBJ2-1	TRBD1	TGCAGTGCAAGACAGGGCTATGAGCAGTTCTTC	CSARQGYEQFF
TRBV28	-	TRBJ2-3	TRBD2	TGTGCCGCCCACGGGGACTATAGCACAGATACGCAGTATTTT	CAAHGDYSTDTQYF
TRBV27	-	TRBJ2-2	TRBD2	TGTGCCAGCAGTTTAGAGGGGGGACTAGCGGGAGTGACCGGGGAGCTGTTTTTT	CASSLEGGLAGVTGELFF
TRBV28	-	TRBJ1-1	TRBD1	TGTGCCAGCAGTTATCGGGGATTCAGGGGGAGCGAAGCTTTCTTT	CASSYRGFRGSEAFF
TRBV5-1	once	TRBJ2-1	TRBD2	TGCGCCAGCAGCTCCGCCCTAGCGGGAGGGGCCTACAATGAGCAGTTCTTC	CASSSALAGGAYNEQFF
TRBV9	once	TRBJ1-6	-	TGTGCCAGCAGCCCAGGACAGCTCTATAATTCACCCCTCCACTTT	CASSPGQLYNSPLHF
TRBV6-5	-	TRBJ2-7	-	TGTGCCAGCAGTTCCACCTACGAGCAGTACTTC	CASSSTYEQYF
TRBV5-1	-	TRBJ1-4	-	TGCGCCAGCAGCTTGGCAGGGCCCTATGAAAAACTGTTTTTT	CASSLAGPYEKLFF
TRBV5-6	-	TRBJ1-2	-	TGTGCCAGCAGCTTAGAGTACTATGGCTACACCTTC	CASSLEYYGYTF
TRBV27	-	TRBJ2-2	TRBD1	TGTGCCAGCAGAGGCAGGGGGACCGGGGAGCTGTTTTTT	CASRGRGTGELFF
TRBV28	-	TRBJ2-7	-	TGTGCCAGCAGTTTAGTGGGGAGCTCCTACGAGCAGTACTTC	CASSLVGSSYEQYF
TRBV11-2	-	TRBJ1-4	-	TGTGCCAGCAGCCCCAGACTAAATGAAAAACTGTTTTTT	CASSPRLNEKLFF
TRBV5-1	-	TRBJ2-7	TRBD1	TGCGCCAGCAGCTTGGGGGACAGGGGGGACGAGCAGTACTTC	CASSLGDRGDEQYF
TRBV7-9	-	TRBJ1-1	-	TGTGCCAGCAGCTTATTAGAGGGCACTGAAGCTTTCTTT	CASSLLEGTEAFF
TRBV7-8	-	TRBJ1-1	TRBD1	TGTGCCAGCAGCTGGGGGACGACAGGGGGAGAAGCTTTCTTT	CASSWGTTGGEAFF
TRBV7-9	-	TRBJ2-3	TRBD1	TGTGCCAGCAGCCATACAGGGGGCGCAACAGATACGCAGTATTTT	CASSHTGGATDTQYF
TRBV5-1	once	TRBJ2-6	TRBD1	TGCGCCAGCAGCGCCGGGACAGGGCACTCTGGGGCCAACGTCCTGACTTTC	CASSAGTGHSGANVLTF
TRBV7-2	-	TRBJ2-2	TRBD2	TGTGCCAGCAGCTTTCTTAGCGGGAGCGGGGAGCTGTTTTTT	CASSFLSGSGELFF
TRBV3-1/TRBV3-2	-	TRBJ1-5	-	TGTGCCAGCAGCCAACGCGAAAATCAGCCCCAGCATTTT	CASSQRENQPQHF
TRBV19	-	TRBJ2-7	-	TGTGCCAGTAGTATAGGACACAGCTCCTACGAGCAGTACTTC	CASSIGHSSYEQYF
TRBV11-2	-	TRBJ2-7	TRBD1	TGTGCCAGCAGCCAGGCGGGACAGGGCTACGAGCAGTACTTC	CASSQAGQGYEQYF
TRBV12-3/TRBV12-4	-	TRBJ2-1	TRBD2	TGTGCCAGCAGTTCTCTAGCGGGAGAAGAGTTCTTC	CASSSLAGEEFF
TRBV5-1	-	TRBJ2-7	-	TGCGCCAGCAGCTTGGGACAGTCCTACGAGCAGTACTTC	CASSLGQSYEQYF
TRBV10-1	-	TRBJ2-3	-	TGCGCCAGCAGTGAAGACAGCTCTAGCACAGATACGCAGTATTTT	CASSEDSSSTDTQYF
TRBV11-2	-	TRBJ2-1	-	TGTGCCAGCAGCTTAGCCCCGTCGGGTGAGCAGTTCTTC	CASSLAPSGEQFF
TRBV15	once	TRBJ1-2	TRBD1	TGTGCCACCAGCAGACAGACAGGGCCCTCTAACTATGGCTACACCTTC	CATSRQTGPSNYGYTF
TRBV5-1	-	TRBJ2-7	-	TGCGCCAGCAGCCTGCTCCCGGGAATTTTAAGCGAGCAGTACTTC	CASSLLPGILSEQYF
TRBV7-9	-	TRBJ1-6	-	TGTGCCAGCAGCCAACAGAACTATAATTCACCCCTCCACTTT	CASSQQNYNSPLHF
TRBV29-1	once	TRBJ2-1	TRBD2	TGCAGCGTTGATGGGGAGGGAATTGACAATGAGCAGTTCTTC	CSVDGEGIDNEQFF